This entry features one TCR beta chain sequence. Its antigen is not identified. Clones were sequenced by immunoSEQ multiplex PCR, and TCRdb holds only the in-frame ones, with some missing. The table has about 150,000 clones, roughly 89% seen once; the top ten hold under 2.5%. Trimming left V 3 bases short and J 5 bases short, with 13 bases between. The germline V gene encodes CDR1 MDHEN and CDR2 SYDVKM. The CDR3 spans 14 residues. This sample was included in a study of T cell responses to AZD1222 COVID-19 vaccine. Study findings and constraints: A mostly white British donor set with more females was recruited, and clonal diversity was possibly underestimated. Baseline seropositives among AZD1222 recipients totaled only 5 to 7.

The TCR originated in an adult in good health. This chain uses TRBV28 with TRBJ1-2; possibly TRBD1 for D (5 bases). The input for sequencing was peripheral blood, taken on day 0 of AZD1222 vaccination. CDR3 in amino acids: CASSFIGEGYGYTF. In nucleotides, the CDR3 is TGTGCCAGCAGTTTTATAGGGGAGGGATATGGCTACACCTTC.